This TCR beta chain was identified during a study of blood T cell repertoires in COVID-19 (dated by TCRdb to 2020 to 2022). For the wider study: Samples from collaborators originated in the United States, Italy and Spain and spanned both the acute and convalescent phases of COVID-19. The material from the prospective study consisted of cDNA or gDNA derived from T cells, B-cell-depleted T cells, or PBMCs. Deeply sampled blood TCRbeta repertoires from subjects exposed to, actively infected with, or recovered from COVID-19 were included in the dataset. The repertoires were released in a freely available public database meant as a resource for research on the immune response to SARS-CoV-2. Samples came from the ongoing ImmuneRACE study (first 160 participants) plus 1,254 subjects from 6 global collaborators. A de-identified subject ID, COVID-19 status, age in years and sex were almost always included in the sample metadata. HLA class I and class II types, where available, came from metadata supplied by the sample provider rather than from assay-based typing.

Unmatched junction bases come to 5, with V trimmed by 2 bases and J by 6 bases. The CDR3, from cysteine to phenylalanine, totals 14 residues. Only CDR3 DNA is held: 42 bases, read in frame from base 1. Sequences LGHDT (CDR1) and YNNKEL (CDR2) are obtained from the germline V gene (reference sequence). Each collaborating institution followed its own protocols to collect whole blood in K2EDTA tubes. For TCRbeta analysis, collaborator samples were shipped as frozen whole blood, as isolated PBMCs, or as DNA extracted from either sample type. TCRbeta CDR3 regions were amplified from genomic DNA using the immunoSEQ Assay, a bias-controlled multiplex PCR. As for the authors' bioinformatics: Within the assay, amplification of reference gene primers was used to estimate how many nucleated cells each sample contained. To quantify the absolute abundance of each unique TCRbeta CDR3 rearrangement, sequence reads were collapsed and filtered. For each sample, productive Simpson clonality was calculated as the square root of Simpson's diversity index over productive rearrangements. The table was pulled from immuneACCESS by TCRdb, which kept in-frame rearrangements only. Such tables lose some clones; where checked, under half of the loss comes from unresolved V genes, and the rest has no known cause. V, J and clone size derive from that table, while D and trimming were established from the DNA sequence. This sample has approximately 170,000 clones in its table, and 80% to 90% of those were observed once. In total, the top ten clones hold 9.5% to 13% of the sample.

This clone was seen a handful of times. Its antigen is not yet known. No much larger clone exists at a distance of one base, and base qualities are not known. Beyond this particular receptor, the publication reports: The quantity of clinical and demographic metadata differed by source and by participant and was supplied without curation.

The sequence joins TRBV3-1 (or the pseudogene TRBV3-2) to TRBJ2-7, with 9 central nucleotides matching TRBD1. This clonotype was sampled from a human donor in a cohort sampled during active COVID-19. The sequenced material came from peripheral blood. The CDR3 region reads CASSQIQGAVEQYF. The base sequence is TGTGCCAGCAGCCAAATACAGGGGGCCGTCGAGCAGTACTTC.